This is a list of T cell receptor beta chains from one sample in a study of cytomegalovirus exposure and HLA in healthy donors. Produced via immunoSEQ multiplex PCR; TCRdb's table is partial and in-frame only. Counted here are approximately 120,000 clones, less than 80% occurring once; the ten biggest clones make up roughly 8%. Source material: PBMCs. These receptors came from a woman in her forties or fifties in good health and CMV-seropositive. Each CDR3 is given with its conserved first and last residue. Each record gives: CDR3 length, J gene, D gene, V gene, clone size, CDR3 DNA, CDR3 protein. D genes are given only for firm matches. For some rows the clone size is stated as once, few or many, or as a class when expanded; others skip it.

13 TRBJ2-4 TRBD1 TRBV6-5 - TGTGCCAGCAGTTCAGGGGGCCTAGACAGTCAGTACTTC CASSSGGLDSQYF
14 TRBJ2-7 - TRBV7-9 - TGTGCCAGCAGCTTAGCCCCAGGGTCCTACGAGCAGTACTTC CASSLAPGSYEQYF
15 TRBJ2-7 TRBD2 TRBV9 - TGTGCCAGCAGCGCGCCTAGCGGGAGAGATAACGAGCAGTACTTC CASSAPSGRDNEQYF
13 TRBJ2-3 TRBD2 TRBV29-1 once TGCAGCGATCGACTAGCGGGGGGTGATACGCAGTATTTT CSDRLAGGDTQYF
16 TRBJ2-1 TRBD2 TRBV5-1 - TGCGCCAGCAGTCCACGACTAGCGGGGGGGTACAATGAGCAGTTCTTC CASSPRLAGGYNEQFF
14 TRBJ2-7 TRBD1 TRBV18 - TGTGCCAGCTCACCGGGGACAGGAGACTACGAGCAGTACTTC CASSPGTGDYEQYF
16 TRBJ2-3 - TRBV21-1 once TGTGCCAGCAGCAAAGCCGCTTGGCGGGGAGGAGATACGCAGTATTTT CASSKAAWRGGDTQYF
15 TRBJ2-1 TRBD1 TRBV19 - TGTGCCAGTAGAAAAAGGGGACAGGGGTTGGTTGAGCAGTTCTTC CASRKRGQGLVEQFF
15 TRBJ2-5 TRBD2 TRBV5-1 - TGCGCCAGCAGCCGGCTAGCGGATAGGGGAGAGACCCAGTACTTC CASSRLADRGETQYF
14 TRBJ1-1 TRBD1 TRBV5-1 - TGCGCCAGCAGCGGCGGGACAGTTCCCACTGAAGCTTTCTTT CASSGGTVPTEAFF
17 TRBJ2-1 - TRBV7-9 - TGTGCCAGCAGCTCGCCTTGGGCGGGGAGCTCCTACAATGAGCAGTTCTTC CASSSPWAGSSYNEQFF
15 TRBJ2-3 TRBD1 TRBV7-3 once TGTGCCAGCAGCCGGCAGGGGGCCGGCACAGATACGCAGTATTTT CASSRQGAGTDTQYF
15 TRBJ2-3 - TRBV9 few TGTGCCAGCAGCGCCCCAGGGGGGCGTATGAATACGCAGTATTTT CASSAPGGRMNTQYF
15 TRBJ2-7 - TRBV5-1 - TGCGCCAGCAGCTTGGTAGCGCAGGGGACCTACGAGCAGTACTTC CASSLVAQGTYEQYF
13 TRBJ1-2 - TRBV7-2 few TGTGCCAGCAGCTTCAGCAGGGAGGATGGCTACACCTTC CASSFSREDGYTF